This entry lists 7 T cell receptor beta chains sequenced from one sample in a study of blood T cell repertoires in COVID-19. The assay was immunoSEQ multiplex PCR, and TCRdb's table has in-frame clones only and misses some. The sample consists of 350,000 to 450,000 clones, 85% of them appearing once. Sequenced input: peripheral blood. These receptors all come from a woman between 18 and 29 years old with acute or convalescent COVID-19.

This sequence joins TRBV28 and TRBJ2-7; D unclear. This CDR3 is 11 amino acids long. V shed 6 bases and J shed 3 bases, with 6 bases lying between them. Germline V gives CDR1 MDHEN, CDR2 SYDVKM. CDR3 sequence: CASSQIYEQYF. Written as DNA, the CDR3 is TGTGCCAGCAGCCAAATCTACGAGCAGTACTTC.

The rearrangement uses TRBV6-1 and TRBJ1-6; D unclear. The CDR3 consists of 13 residues. V was cut by 3 bases and J by 7 bases, with 7 bases left in between. The germline V gene has CDR1 MNHNS and CDR2 SASEGT. DNA for the CDR3: TGTGCCAGCAGTGAGGTGGAGAATTCACCCCTCCACTTT. Amino acids: CASSEVENSPLHF.

This rearrangement joins TRBV24-1 to TRBJ1-2, with TRBD1 matching 9 bases. V shed 7 bases, J shed 6 bases, and the junction held 5 bases outside the gene matches. This CDR3 has 13 residues. The germline gives CDR1 KGHDR, CDR2 SFDVKD. CDR3 bases: TGTGCCACCAGCTCGGGACAGGGAAATGGCTACACCTTC. It encodes CATSSGQGNGYTF.

The genes are TRBV19 and TRBJ1-4; unclear D gene. Trimming removed 4 bases from V and 3 bases from J, with 9 bases in between. The CDR3 consists of 14 residues. Germline V gene lookup returns CDR1 LNHDA and CDR2 SQIVND (reference sequence). The CDR3 DNA is TGTGCCAGTAGTACTGAAACGGCTAATGAAAAACTGTTTTTT. The encoded protein is CASSTETANEKLFF.

The chain carries TRBV6-5 and TRBJ2-7; 10 bases are a match to TRBD2. Germline-derived CDR1 and CDR2 are MNHEY and SVGAGI. V was pared by 10 bases and J by 3 bases, with 12 bases of the junction left unmatched. The CDR3 runs to 15 residues. CDR3 DNA: TGTGCCACGATGCCCCCGCTAGCGGGAGTCTACGAGCAGTACTTC. It encodes CATMPPLAGVYEQYF.

The V call is TRBV10-3, the J call TRBJ1-2; 11 nucleotides align to TRBD1. Germline V gene sequence: CDR1 ENHRY, CDR2 SYGVKD. V shed 6 bases, J shed 4 bases, and the junction held 7 bases outside the gene matches. The CDR3 has 15 residues. CDR3 coding DNA: TGTGCCATCAGGCCCCCGGGACAGGGGGTCTATGGCTACACCTTC. Its translation: CAIRPPGQGVYGYTF.

The chain is built from TRBV28 and TRBJ2-7; 7 bases line up with TRBD1. The CDR3 length is 15 residues. Germline V gene lookup returns CDR1 MDHEN and CDR2 SYDVKM. V was clipped by 7 bases and J by 2 bases; unmatched bases: 11. The DNA for the CDR3 is TGTGCCAGCAAAAGACAGGGCAGTTACCCCTACGAGCAGTACTTC. It encodes CASKRQGSYPYEQYF. Full variable domain (missing parts from reference TRBV28 and TRBJ2-7): DVKVTQSSRYLVKRTGEKVFLECVQDMDHENMFWYRQDPGLGLRLIYFSYDVKMKEKGDIPEGYSVSREKKERFSLILESASTNQTSMYLCASKRQGSYPYEQYFGPGTRLTVT.